The 13 T cell receptor beta chains listed next were all sequenced from one sample in a study of blood T cells in healthy people across ages (dated by TCRdb to 2015 to 2017). Library method: 5' RACE. Sequencer: Illumina HiSeq 2500. A second PCR of about 6 to 11 cycles was run with a J-beta primer mix and a sample-barcoded 5' primer. The public reads were run again by TCRdb, first through fastp at Q25 and then through MiXCR, and only productive beta chains were kept. Every distinct CDR3 protein forms one entry, paired with its most common genes and DNA. This sample holds about 1 million distinct CDR3 sequences; around 27% were observed only once. The ten largest clones represent around 0.75% of the sample. The sample was also reused in another study, on T cells of mothers and their children.

The sequenced sample was blood. All receptors come from a girl aged 2 to 9 in good health.

This clonotype was seen repeatedly, ten times or more. The chain is built from TRBV21-1 and TRBJ1-2; the DNA was not used to check the table's D call, TRBD1. TRBV21-1 is a listed pseudogene. CDR3 length equals 17 residues. CDR3 sequence reads: CASRPPGQGDSDYGYTF. For the CDR3, the DNA is TGTGCCAGCAGACCACCGGGACAGGGCGACTCCGACTATGGCTATACCTTC.

The chain couples TRBV24-1 to TRBJ2-4; the D gene is possibly TRBD1 (6 bases). The CDR3 extends over 18 amino acids. Per germline, CDR1 KGHDR and CDR2 SFDVKD. Trimming removed 4 bases from V and 0 bases from J, with 18 bases in between. CDR3 in amino acids: CATSDATRGDVAKNIQYF. CDR3 sequence (DNA): TGTGCCACCAGTGACGCAACCAGGGGCGACGTAGCCAAAAACATTCAGTACTTC.

V is TRBV5-1 and J is TRBJ1-1, with a weak D call TRBD1 (5 bases). V lost 3 bases to trimming and J lost 7 bases, with 16 bases between them. Looked up from germline, CDR1 is SGHRS and CDR2 is YFSETQ. CDR3 length: 14 residues. The CDR3 loop reads CASSSGRESSEAFF. Written as DNA, the CDR3 is TGCGCCAGCAGCTCTGGCAGGGAGTCCAGTGAAGCTTTCTTT. Variable domain in full (rest from reference TRBV5-1 and TRBJ1-1): KAGVTQTPRYLIKTRGQQVTLSCSPISGHRSVSWYQQTPGQGLQFLFEYFSETQRNKGNFPGRFSGRQFSNSRSEMNVSTLELGDSALYLCASSSGRESSEAFFGQGTRLTVV.

The J gene is TRBJ2-4, the V gene TRBV4-2; D is ambiguous. This CDR3 spans 18 amino acids. The ends were cut back, 0 bases at V and 0 bases at J, with 15 bases in the middle. The germline V gene encodes CDR1 LGHNA and CDR2 YNFKEQ. As DNA, the CDR3 is TGTGCCAGCAGCCAAGATCGATGGGATACGATAGCCAAAAACATTCAGTACTTC. Translated, it gives CASSQDRWDTIAKNIQYF.

This clonotype has only a few counts. The chain joins TRBV29-1 to TRBJ2-1; D unclear. The CDR3 is 13 amino acids. CDR1 and CDR2 (germline): SQVTM, ANQGSEA. Trimming left V 3 bases short and J 3 bases short, with 9 bases between. This CDR3 is CSVDNLLYNEQFF. The CDR3 DNA reads TGCAGCGTTGATAATCTGCTCTACAATGAGCAGTTCTTC.

The DNA of the CDR3 is TGTGCCAGCAGCGTAGGGTCTAGTGGGAGCAATCAGCCCCAGCATTTT. Its translation is CASSVGSSGSNQPQHF. This chain joins TRBV9 and TRBJ1-5; no clear D gene. Trimming shortened V by 0 bases and J by 1 base, and 11 bases separated the two germline ends. Germline-derived CDR1 and CDR2 are SGDLS and YYNGEE. The CDR3 sequence is 16 residues long.

This clonotype was recorded a few times. The chain has TRBV20-1 and TRBJ1-5, with D possibly TRBD1 on 6 matching bases. CDR1 and CDR2 from the germline V gene are DFQATT and SNEGSKA (reference sequence). CDR3 length: 14 amino acids. Trimming pared 4 bases from V and 3 bases from J, leaving 13 bases between. The CDR3 sequence is CSAKGGSDNQPQHF. DNA of the CDR3: TGCAGTGCTAAAGGGGGAAGTGACAATCAGCCCCAGCATTTT.

This clonotype was detected a few times. V and J are TRBV29-1 and TRBJ2-5; 13 bases fit TRBD2. The J call is in doubt because the DNA end fits TRBJ2-1 better. This CDR3 region has 15 residues. Germline V gives CDR1 SQVTM, CDR2 ANQGSEA. This CDR3 reads CSTDPGLAGHNEQFF. The DNA for the CDR3 is TGCAGCACTGATCCGGGACTAGCGGGGCACAATGAGCAGTTCTTC.

This clonotype was recorded at least ten times. This chain links TRBV4-3 with TRBJ2-3; D is unclear. Germline CDR1 reads LGHNA; CDR2 reads YSLEER. The CDR3 runs 16 residues. Trimming stripped 0 bases from V and 3 bases from J, with 13 bases between. The CDR3 reads CASSQDVSVGTDTQYF. CDR3 bases: TGCGCCAGCAGCCAAGATGTGAGCGTGGGGACAGATACGCAGTATTTT.

The V and J genes are TRBV4-1 and TRBJ2-7; tentative D call: TRBD1 (5 bases). This CDR3 region has 15 residues. V lost 4 bases and J lost 1, with 14 bases in between. Germline lookup yields CDR1 MGHRA and CDR2 YSYEKL. CDR3 sequence (DNA): TGCGCCAGCAGCCGTCATGAGACAGCTTCCTACGAGCAGTACTTC. Translation: CASSRHETASYEQYF.

To note about this clonotype: A junction end diverges from the germline sequence, so it may reflect a read error. This chain uses TRBV6-5 with TRBJ1-1, with D perhaps matching TRBD1 (5 bases). The CDR3 has 11 residues. Per the germline V gene, CDR1 is MNHEY and CDR2 is SVGAGI. CDR3 DNA: TGTGCCAGCAGTCAGTCAGGGAGTGCTCTCTTT. Translated: CASSQSGSALF.

CDR3 sequence (DNA): TGTGCCAGCAGCCGACTGAGGGGCAGTTCCTACGAGCAGTACTTC. Residues: CASSRLRGSSYEQYF. This rearrangement joins TRBV28 to TRBJ2-5, with D perhaps given as TRBD1 or TRBD2 (5 bases each). The DNA end is more similar to TRBJ2-7, so the J call may be wrong. The CDR3 totals 15 residues. CDR1 is MDHEN and CDR2 is SYDVKM in the germline V gene.

This clonotype was seen only a few times. This sequence joins TRBV27 and TRBJ2-5; unclear D gene. CDR3 length equals 15 residues. Trimming left V 8 bases short and J 5 bases short, with 21 bases between. Germline V gene lookup returns CDR1 MNHEY and CDR2 SMNVEV (reference sequence). CDR3 DNA: TGTGCCAGCTCCCGAACCCCTCACCCCCGGGAGACCCAGTACTTC. It translates to CASSRTPHPRETQYF.